Below, 12 T cell receptor beta chains from the same sample are listed, as sequenced in a study of T cell responses to AZD1222 COVID-19 vaccine. Using immunoSEQ multiplex PCR, the repertoire was profiled, and TCRdb retains in-frame clones only, with some absent. Altogether fewer than 110,000 clones are present, roughly nine tenths being singletons, with the ten largest covering under 1.5%. Sample: peripheral blood, taken on day 0 of AZD1222 vaccination. These receptors came from an adult in good health.

V gene TRBV5-1 combines with J gene TRBJ1-1; D not resolved. The length of the CDR3 is 15 residues. CDR1 is SGHRS, CDR2 YFSETQ, per germline. V dropped 1 base and J dropped 2 bases, with 12 bases sitting between them. The CDR3 coding sequence is TGCGCCAGCAGCTTGTACCCAGGAGATAACACTGAAGCTTTCTTT. Amino acid sequence: CASSLYPGDNTEAFF.

The chain carries TRBV7-8 and TRBJ2-1; 8 bases map to TRBD2. V was clipped by 2 bases and J by 4 bases; unmatched bases: 13. CDR3 length: 18 amino acids. The germline gives CDR1 SGHVS, CDR2 FQNEAQ. The CDR3 bases are TGTGCCAGCAGCTTAACCCGGGCGGGGGGTTATCCGTACAATGAGCAGTTCTTC. Its protein product is CASSLTRAGGYPYNEQFF.

This chain connects TRBV9 to TRBJ1-1, with 7 bases fitting TRBD1. The CDR3 covers 13 residues. The germline V gene encodes CDR1 SGDLS and CDR2 YYNGEE. V lost 4 bases and J lost 7; bases outside the gene matches: 7. DNA for the CDR3: TGTGCCAGCAGCCCTCGGACAGGTGATGAAGCTTTCTTT. Amino acids: CASSPRTGDEAFF.

The chain recombines TRBV21-1 with TRBJ2-3; TRBD1, the table's D call, was not compared with the DNA. TRBV21-1 is reported as a pseudogene. This CDR3 has 16 amino acids. DNA for the CDR3: TGTGCCAGCAGCGGTTCAGGGACAGGGTTCACAGATACGCAGTATTTT. This translates into CASSGSGTGFTDTQYF.

The chain uses TRBV5-6 and TRBJ1-1; 7 bases map to TRBD1. CDR3 size: 16 residues. The J segment lost 7 bases and the V segment lost 0 bases, leaving 12 bases of the junction unmatched. Per germline, CDR1 SGHDT and CDR2 YYEEEE. Written as DNA, the CDR3 is TGTGCCAGCAGCTTGGCGGACAGGATCATAAGGGGTGAAGCTTTCTTT. Its translation is CASSLADRIIRGEAFF.

The chain combines TRBV4-1 with TRBJ1-1, with D possibly being TRBD1 (5 bases). V gave up 3 bases and J gave up 0 bases, with 17 bases separating them. This CDR3 region has 17 residues. Germline CDR1 and CDR2: MGHRA and YSYEKL. This CDR3 reads CASSQVQAGRLNTEAFF. Written as DNA, the CDR3 is TGCGCCAGCAGCCAGGTTCAAGCGGGACGGCTGAACACTGAAGCTTTCTTT.

The J gene is TRBJ1-1, the V gene TRBV12-3 or TRBV12-4; D is unresolved. The CDR3 is 13 residues long. V lost 6 bases, J lost 5 bases, and 13 bases lay in between. The chain's CDR3 is CASRLRGETEAFF. CDR3 in DNA: TGTGCCAGCAGGCTACGAGGAGAAACTGAAGCTTTCTTT.

This clone occurred once. The chain uses TRBV5-1 and TRBJ1-6, with 7 nucleotides matching TRBD1. Unmatched junction bases numbered 3, after V lost 0 bases and J lost 6 bases. The germline V gene encodes CDR1 SGHRS and CDR2 YFSETQ. The CDR3 is made up of 15 amino acids. The CDR3 coding sequence is TGCGCCAGCAGCTTGGGAGGGGGCTTTAATTCACCCCTCCACTTT. This encodes CASSLGGGFNSPLHF.

The chain uses TRBV6-5 and TRBJ2-1; D call uncertain. Per germline, CDR1 MNHEY and CDR2 SVGAGI. The CDR3 extends over 12 amino acids. The V end was cut by 4 bases, the J end by 5 bases, with 6 bases between. CDR3 sequence (DNA): TGTGCCAGCAGTTTCCGGGACAATGAGCAGTTCTTC. This gives the protein CASSFRDNEQFF.

V and J are TRBV6-5 and TRBJ1-1; D not resolved. The CDR3 runs to 14 residues. V was pared by 5 bases and J by 3 bases, with 13 bases between. CDR1 and CDR2 (germline): MNHEY, SVGAGI. The CDR3 loop is CASSPRVGDTEAFF. For the CDR3, the DNA is TGTGCCAGCAGTCCCCGCGTTGGGGACACTGAAGCTTTCTTT.

This chain links TRBV7-3 with TRBJ2-3; 8 bases are shared with TRBD2. After removal of 1 base from V and 1 base from J, the junction contained 4 bases not matched to a gene. This CDR3 is 16 amino acids long. Germline CDR1 is SGHTA and CDR2 is FQGTGA. This CDR3 reads CASSLIRRGGTDTQYF. CDR3 DNA: TGTGCCAGCAGCTTAATTCGGCGGGGGGGCACAGATACGCAGTATTTT.

V usage is TRBV6-6 and J usage is TRBJ1-2; weak D call: TRBD1 (6 bases). From germline, CDR1 is MNHNY and CDR2 SVGAGI (reference sequence). Trimming left V 4 bases short and J 7 bases short, with 16 bases between. The CDR3 totals 14 residues. The CDR3 DNA is TGTGCCAGCAGTTTACCGAGCAGGGGCGGTGGCTACACCTTC. Translated: CASSLPSRGGGYTF.